This is a list of T cell receptor beta chains from one sample in a study of blood T cell repertoires in COVID-19. Profiled with immunoSEQ multiplex PCR; TCRdb holds only in-frame clones, not every one. In the table there are roughly 120,000 clones, roughly four fifths of which are singletons. Sequencing was performed on peripheral blood. All receptors derive from a man over 45 with acute or convalescent COVID-19. The CDR3 runs from the conserved cysteine through the conserved F or W. A D gene is named only where the DNA matches it firmly. Rows give clone size only sometimes, using once, few, many, or a class for an expanded clone.

CDR3aa: CAWSVRAYEQYF
CDR3nt: TGTGCCTGGAGTGTACGGGCCTACGAGCAGTACTTC
abundance: .
v_gene: TRBV30
j_gene: TRBJ2-7
d_gene: .

CDR3aa: CASSLTGGSSYEQYF
CDR3nt: TGTGCCAGCAGCTTAACTGGAGGGAGCTCCTACGAGCAGTACTTC
abundance: few
v_gene: TRBV7-3
j_gene: TRBJ2-7
d_gene: .

CDR3aa: CASEAGTTGTDTQYF
CDR3nt: TGTGCCAGCGAGGCCGGGACAACTGGCACAGATACGCAGTATTTT
abundance: .
v_gene: TRBV9
j_gene: TRBJ2-3
d_gene: .

CDR3aa: CASSPSGSRKETQYF
CDR3nt: TGTGCCAGTAGTCCTAGCGGGAGCCGAAAAGAGACCCAGTACTTC
abundance: once
v_gene: TRBV19
j_gene: TRBJ2-5
d_gene: TRBD2

CDR3aa: CASSEGLAGGETQYF
CDR3nt: TGTGCCAGCAGCGAAGGACTAGCGGGCGGTGAGACCCAGTACTTC
abundance: .
v_gene: TRBV6-2/TRBV6-3
j_gene: TRBJ2-5
d_gene: TRBD2

CDR3aa: CATSDSGLGQETQYF
CDR3nt: TGTGCCACCAGTGATTCTGGGCTTGGACAAGAGACCCAGTACTTC
abundance: .
v_gene: TRBV24-1
j_gene: TRBJ2-5
d_gene: .

CDR3aa: CASSLGHANYGYTF
CDR3nt: TGTGCCAGCAGCTTAGGACATGCTAACTATGGCTACACCTTC
abundance: .
v_gene: TRBV5-5
j_gene: TRBJ1-2
d_gene: .

CDR3aa: CASSPALALPYNEQFF
CDR3nt: TGCGCCAGCAGCCCGGCCCTAGCACTCCCCTACAATGAGCAGTTCTTC
abundance: .
v_gene: TRBV5-1
j_gene: TRBJ2-1
d_gene: .

CDR3aa: CASGLTTGVGDTQYF
CDR3nt: TGTGCTAGTGGTTTGACCACAGGGGTAGGAGATACGCAGTATTTT
abundance: few
v_gene: TRBV12-5
j_gene: TRBJ2-3
d_gene: TRBD1

CDR3aa: CASSLNRGYNQPQHF
CDR3nt: TGTGCCAGCAGCTTGAACAGGGGGTACAATCAGCCCCAGCATTTT
abundance: .
v_gene: TRBV11-2
j_gene: TRBJ1-5
d_gene: TRBD1

CDR3aa: CASSGDREAFF
CDR3nt: TGTGCCAGCAGCGGGGACAGGGAAGCTTTCTTT
abundance: .
v_gene: TRBV9
j_gene: TRBJ1-1
d_gene: TRBD1

CDR3aa: CASSQTRFYEQYF
CDR3nt: TGTGCCAGCAGTCAGACTAGATTTTACGAGCAGTACTTC
abundance: .
v_gene: TRBV6-5
j_gene: TRBJ2-7
d_gene: .

CDR3aa: CASSLVPPGSHEAFF
CDR3nt: TGTGCCAGCAGCTTAGTCCCTCCAGGTAGTCATGAAGCTTTCTTT
abundance: .
v_gene: TRBV11-2
j_gene: TRBJ1-1
d_gene: .

CDR3aa: CASSLWLAGAVTGELFF
CDR3nt: TGTGCCAGCAGCTTATGGCTAGCGGGGGCGGTGACCGGGGAGCTGTTTTTT
abundance: .
v_gene: TRBV7-3
j_gene: TRBJ2-2
d_gene: TRBD2

CDR3aa: CASRNRGRGGSNQPQHF
CDR3nt: TGTGCCAGTCGGAACAGGGGGCGAGGGGGTAGCAATCAGCCCCAGCATTTT
abundance: .
v_gene: TRBV19
j_gene: TRBJ1-5
d_gene: TRBD1

CDR3aa: CASTRAGHPGEQYF
CDR3nt: TGTGCCAGCACGAGGGCTGGCCACCCGGGAGAGCAGTACTTC
abundance: .
v_gene: TRBV27
j_gene: TRBJ2-7
d_gene: .

CDR3aa: CASSQEDRGNTEAFF
CDR3nt: TGTGCCAGCAGCCAAGAAGACAGGGGGAACACTGAAGCTTTCTTT
abundance: .
v_gene: TRBV3-1/TRBV3-2
j_gene: TRBJ1-1
d_gene: TRBD1

CDR3aa: CASSGGLARGNTIYF
CDR3nt: TGTGCCAGCAGCGGGGGACTCGCTCGTGGAAACACCATATATTTT
abundance: .
v_gene: TRBV11-1
j_gene: TRBJ1-3
d_gene: .

CDR3aa: CAGSGTATTEAFF
CDR3nt: TGCGCTGGTTCCGGGACAGCGACCACTGAAGCTTTCTTT
abundance: .
v_gene: TRBV23-1
j_gene: TRBJ1-1
d_gene: TRBD1